Presented here are 2 T cell receptor beta chains from one specimen sequenced in a study of blood T cells in healthy people across ages. Through a sample-barcoded 5' primer and a J-beta primer mix, a second PCR was run for 7 to 11 cycles. TCRdb analysed the 5' RACE reads with MiXCR anew, one entry per CDR3 protein. The data show over 600,000 distinct CDR3 sequences, with about 46% seen just once and around 18% held by the top ten. The sequenced sample consisted of blood. The receptors here all came from a man older than 75 in good health.

Remarks on this clonotype: A much more abundant neighbour one base away suggests this may be a read error. The rearrangement joins TRBV7-2 to TRBJ2-7; no firm D call. The V gene's germline CDR1 is SGHTA and CDR2 FQGNSA. The length of the CDR3 is 11 residues. CDR3 in amino acids: CASSRSSEQYF. The CDR3 nucleotides are TGTGCCAGCAGCCGCTCCTCCGAGCAGTACTTC.

This clonotype has just a few counts. This chain connects TRBV20-1 to TRBJ2-3; D perhaps matches TRBD1 (6 bases). V dropped 4 bases and J dropped 1 base, with 9 bases sitting between them. The germline V gene encodes CDR1 DFQATT and CDR2 SNEGSKA (reference sequence). The CDR3 length is 13 residues. CDR3 bases: TGCAGTGCTAACAGGGTCGGCACAGATACGCAGTATTTT. Translating it yields CSANRVGTDTQYF.